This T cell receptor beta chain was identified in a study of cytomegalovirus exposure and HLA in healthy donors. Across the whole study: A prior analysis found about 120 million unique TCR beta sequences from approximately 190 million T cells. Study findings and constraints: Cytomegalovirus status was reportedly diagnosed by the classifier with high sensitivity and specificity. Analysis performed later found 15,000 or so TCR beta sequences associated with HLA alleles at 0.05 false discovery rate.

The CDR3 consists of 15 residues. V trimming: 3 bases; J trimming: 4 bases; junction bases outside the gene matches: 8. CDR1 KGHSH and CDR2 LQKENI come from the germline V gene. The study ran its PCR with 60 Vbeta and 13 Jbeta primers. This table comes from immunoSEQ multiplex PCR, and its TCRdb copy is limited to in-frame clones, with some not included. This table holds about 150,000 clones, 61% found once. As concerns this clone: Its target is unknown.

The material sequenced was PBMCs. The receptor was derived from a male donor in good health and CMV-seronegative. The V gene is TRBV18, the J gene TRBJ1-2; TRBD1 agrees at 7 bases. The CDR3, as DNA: TGTGCCAGCTCACCCGACAGGGTATGGGGCTATGGCTACACCTTC. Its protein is CASSPDRVWGYGYTF. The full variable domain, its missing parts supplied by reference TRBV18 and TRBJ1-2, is NAGVMQNPRHLVRRRGQEARLRCSPMKGHSHVYWYRQLPEEGLKFMVYLQKENIIDESGMPKERFSAEFPKEGPSILRIQQVVRGDSAAYFCASSPDRVWGYGYTFGSGTRLTVV.